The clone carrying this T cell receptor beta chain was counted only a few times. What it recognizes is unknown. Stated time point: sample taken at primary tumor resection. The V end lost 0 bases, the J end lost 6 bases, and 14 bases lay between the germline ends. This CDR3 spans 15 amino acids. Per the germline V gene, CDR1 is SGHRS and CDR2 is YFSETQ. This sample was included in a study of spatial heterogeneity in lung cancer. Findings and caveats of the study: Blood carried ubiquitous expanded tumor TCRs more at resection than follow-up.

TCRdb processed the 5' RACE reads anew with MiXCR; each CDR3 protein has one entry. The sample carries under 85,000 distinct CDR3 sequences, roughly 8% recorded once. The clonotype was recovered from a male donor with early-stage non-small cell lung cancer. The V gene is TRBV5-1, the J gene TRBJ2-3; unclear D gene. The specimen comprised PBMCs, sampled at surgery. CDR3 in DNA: TGCGCCAGCAGCTTGGACGTCGCCCCGGAGGATACGCAGTATTTT. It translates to CASSLDVAPEDTQYF.